The 14 T cell receptor beta chains presented below share a single source sample, sequenced in a study of read filtering for tumor transcriptome and immune sequencing. This library used around 400 ng RNA and molecular barcoded adaptors spanning alpha/delta and beta/gamma chains. TCRdb independently ran MiXCR on the reads; one entry per CDR3 protein. The sample has about 24,000 distinct CDR3 sequences, 22% seen once; the top ten hold about 51%. Sequences were obtained from a population of CD138-negative cells sorted from bone marrow. These receptors all stem from a donor at least 40 years old with multiple myeloma.

This clonotype was seen ten or more times. This rearrangement joins TRBV12-3 or TRBV12-4 to TRBJ1-5; TRBD1 matches 10 bases. The CDR3 covers 17 residues. J lost 0 bases, V lost 5 bases, and 7 bases had no gene match. The CDR3 protein is CASSRQGARNSNQPQHF. The CDR3 DNA is TGTGCCAGCAGTCGACAGGGGGCGCGAAATAGCAATCAGCCCCAGCATTTT.

A remark on this clonotype: The conserved phenylalanine or tryptophan is not found at the CDR3 terminus, so this likely reflects a read error. The J gene is TRBJ2-3, the V gene TRBV19; D tentatively reads TRBD1 or TRBD2 (5 bases each). The CDR3 covers 16 residues. Germline V lookup: CDR1 LNHDA, CDR2 SQIVND (reference sequence). The V gene lost 3 bases and the J gene lost 2 bases, with 15 bases spanning the gap. The CDR3 loop reads CASSMVTGPYTDTQYL. DNA for the CDR3: TGTGCCAGTAGTATGGTAACGGGGCCATACACAGATACGCAGTATCTT.

Ten or more counts support this clonotype. The chain combines TRBV20-1 with TRBJ2-3; 8 nucleotides line up with TRBD2. Germline trimming cut 3 bases from V and 2 bases from J; bases unmatched to any gene: 4. Per germline, CDR1 DFQATT and CDR2 SNEGSKA (reference sequence). The CDR3 has 14 residues. CDR3 amino acids: CSASGGALTDTQYF. CDR3 nucleotide sequence: TGCAGTGCTAGCGGGGGGGCCCTCACAGATACGCAGTATTTT.

This clonotype was seen repeatedly, ten times or more. The DNA of the CDR3 is TGTGCCAGCACTCTAAGTAACAGGGGCACTGAAGCTTTCTTT. It encodes CASTLSNRGTEAFF. The rearrangement joins TRBV2 to TRBJ1-1; 7 positions match TRBD1. This CDR3 has 14 residues. The V and J ends lost 7 bases and 4 bases, in that order; junction bases with no gene match: 9. CDR1 and CDR2 (germline): SNHLY, FYNNEI.

A single count supports this clonotype. A much larger clone lies a single base off, so this may be a read error. The DNA for the CDR3 is TGCAGTGCTACTGGGCAGGGAACCTACGAGCAGTACTTC. This translates into CSATGQGTYEQYF. The chain carries TRBV20-1 and TRBJ2-7; a weak D match, TRBD1 (5 bases). This CDR3 is 13 amino acids long. CDR1 and CDR2 (germline): DFQATT, SNEGSKA (reference sequence). V was trimmed by 4 bases and J by 2 bases, leaving 12 bases between them.

The sample holds many counts of this clonotype. The rearrangement joins TRBV11-2 to TRBJ1-1; D is undetermined. Germline CDR1 SGHAT, CDR2 FQNNGV. With 5 bases removed from V and 2 bases from J, the gap between germline ends came to 9 bases. CDR3 length equals 13 residues. The CDR3 DNA follows: TGTGCCAGCAGCCCCCGACACAACACTGAAGCTTTCTTT. Translated: CASSPRHNTEAFF.

A remark on this clonotype: An end of the junction differs from the germline gene, which may be a read error. The chain links TRBV20-1 to TRBJ2-5; 8 bases line up with TRBD1. Germline values: CDR1 DFQATT, CDR2 SNEGSKA (reference sequence). The length of the CDR3 is 14 residues. Here the CDR3 DNA reads TGCAGTGCCCCTCCGCAGGGGGCAAGGGAGACCCTGTACTTC. Encoded protein: CSAPPQGARETLYF.

The rearrangement uses TRBV19 and TRBJ1-2, with D possibly being TRBD1 (6 bases). V was trimmed by 7 bases and J by 7 bases, leaving 16 bases between them. The germline V gene has CDR1 LNHDA and CDR2 SQIVND (reference sequence). The CDR3 totals 13 residues. DNA of the CDR3: TGTGCCAGTAAGTTGCCGTCAGGGGCTGGCTACACCTTC. Translation gives CASKLPSGAGYTF.

This clonotype turned up a few times. CDR3 nucleotide sequence: TGTGCCAGCAGCTTAGTGGCAGGGACCGATCAGCCCCAGCATTTT. The encoded protein is CASSLVAGTDQPQHF. The V and J genes are TRBV7-2 and TRBJ1-5, with D tentatively TRBD1 (5 bases). V lost 1 base and J 5 bases, leaving 12 bases between the germline ends. From germline, CDR1 is SGHTA and CDR2 FQGNSA. The CDR3 loop spans 15 amino acids.

In this sample, this clonotype turned up many times. The J gene is TRBJ2-1, the V gene TRBV6-6, with TRBD2 matching 14 bases. The V gene's germline CDR1 is MNHNY and CDR2 SVGAGI (reference sequence). CDR3 length equals 16 residues. Trimming cost V 4 bases and J 9 bases; bases outside gene matches: 8. In DNA form, the CDR3 reads TGTGCCAGCAGTTCTCCGGGACTAGCGGGGGCGGGTGAGCAGTTCTTC. As protein: CASSSPGLAGAGEQFF.

This clonotype was counted a few times. V usage is TRBV5-6 and J usage is TRBJ1-1; weak D call: TRBD1 (6 bases). From germline, CDR1 is SGHDT and CDR2 YYEEEE. V lost 3 bases to trimming and J lost 4 bases, with 13 bases between them. The CDR3 consists of 14 residues. CDR3 loop: CASSSQGFGTEAFF. The CDR3 coding sequence is TGTGCCAGCAGCTCACAGGGATTTGGCACTGAAGCTTTCTTT.

There are many counts of this clonotype. The chain carries TRBV7-3 and TRBJ2-3; TRBD2 matches 7 bases. V dropped 4 bases and J dropped 2; count of bases not matched to a gene: 0. The CDR3 is 13 amino acids. Per germline, CDR1 SGHTA and CDR2 FQGTGA. The CDR3 reads CASSWDYTDTQYF. The DNA of the CDR3 is TGTGCCAGCAGCTGGGACTACACAGATACGCAGTATTTT.

The V call is TRBV7-9, the J call TRBJ1-5; tentative D call: TRBD1 (5 bases). This CDR3 contains 13 residues. Deletions cut 4 bases from V and 7 bases from J, with 11 bases between. CDR1 and CDR2 from the germline V gene are SEHNR and FQNEAQ (reference sequence). The CDR3 sequence is CASSWGESQPQHF. In DNA, the CDR3 is TGTGCCAGCAGCTGGGGGGAGAGCCAGCCCCAGCATTTT.

This clonotype was seen repeatedly, ten times or more. V and J are TRBV2 and TRBJ1-4; D unclear. From germline, CDR1 is SNHLY and CDR2 FYNNEI. Deletions cut 4 bases from V and 4 bases from J, with 16 bases between. The CDR3 is made up of 16 amino acids. The CDR3 protein is CASSVGLTTLNEKLFF. In nucleotides, the CDR3 is TGTGCCAGCAGTGTCGGGTTGACAACACTTAATGAAAAACTGTTTTTT. The full variable domain, rest sourced from reference TRBV2 and TRBJ1-4, is EPEVTQTPSHQVTQMGQEVILRCVPISNHLYFYWYRQILGQKVEFLVSFYNNEISEKSEIFDDQFSVERPDGSNFTLKIRSTKLEDSAMYFCASSVGLTTLNEKLFFGSGTQLSVL.